Listed below are T cell receptor beta chains from one sample, sequenced in a study of post-analysis software for immune sequencing data. MiXCR, applied by TCRdb to the PCR reads, yields one record per CDR3 protein. This table holds about 680,000 distinct CDR3 sequences, over 45% found once. The sample consisted of blood. Every receptor here comes from a girl aged 2 to 9 with multiple sclerosis. The CDR3 runs from the conserved cysteine through the conserved F or W. D genes are given only for firm matches. Expanded clones are given a class, and other clones once, few, many or no size at all.

D gene	clone size	V gene	J gene	CDR3 DNA	CDR3 protein
-	-	TRBV5-1	TRBJ2-5	TGCGCCAGCAGCTTGGAGGCGGCTAGCGAGATTCAAGAGACCCAGTACTTC	CASSLEAASEIQETQYF
-	-	TRBV29-1	TRBJ1-2	TGCAGCGTTGATCTGGTGGGACCTCCCTATGGCTACACCTTC	CSVDLVGPPYGYTF
-	-	TRBV4-3	TRBJ1-2	TGCGCCAGCAGCCAAGATCGAGGCCCGGGGGGCTATGGCTACACCTTC	CASSQDRGPGGYGYTF
TRBD2	few	TRBV10-3	TRBJ2-3	TGTGCCATCAGTGCGAACGAGCGGGGAGCAAAAAGCACAGATACGCAGTATTTT	CAISANERGAKSTDTQYF
-	few	TRBV5-5	TRBJ1-4	TGTGCCAGCAGCATCCAGGCAACTAATGAAAAACTGTTTTTT	CASSIQATNEKLFF
TRBD2	-	TRBV11-2	TRBJ2-1	TGTGCCAGCAGCGAGCGGCCAGCGGGAGGGTTGGGCAATGAGCAGTTCTTC	CASSERPAGGLGNEQFF
TRBD2	-	TRBV12-3/TRBV12-4	TRBJ2-7	TGTGCCAGCAGTTTAGTTGCGGGAGGGAGCTCCTACGAGCAGTACTTC	CASSLVAGGSSYEQYF
-	-	TRBV6-6	TRBJ2-5	TGTGCCAGCAGTTACACCGAGTTTCAAGAGACCCAGTACTTC	CASSYTEFQETQYF
TRBD1	-	TRBV7-3	TRBJ2-7	TGTGCCAGCAGCCCGACAGGGGGGAGCGAGCAGTACTTC	CASSPTGGSEQYF
TRBD2	few	TRBV6-2/TRBV6-3	TRBJ2-5	TGTGCCAGCAGGGACGGACTAGCGGGGGAACTCCTACAAGAGACCCAGTACTTC	CASRDGLAGELLQETQYF
-	-	TRBV7-2	TRBJ2-5	TGTGCCAGCAGCCACTGGGGGGTCGGCCAAGAGACCCAGTACTTC	CASSHWGVGQETQYF
-	once	TRBV20-1	TRBJ1-1	TGCAGTGCTGACCGCAGGGATCTGGGCACTGAAGCTTTCTTT	CSADRRDLGTEAFF
TRBD1	-	TRBV29-1	TRBJ1-1	TGCAGCGTCGTAGGGACAGGGACTGAAGCTTTCTTT	CSVVGTGTEAFF
-	-	TRBV29-1	TRBJ2-5	TGCAGCGTCCTACGGGACTCCAAAGAGACCCAGTACTTC	CSVLRDSKETQYF
-	-	TRBV7-2	TRBJ2-5	TGTGCCAGCAGCTCCCAACAGGGTGGAGGAGAGACCCAGTACTTC	CASSSQQGGGETQYF
TRBD2	-	TRBV12-3/TRBV12-4	TRBJ2-7	TGTGCCAGCAGTTTAGCGCGGCTAGCGGGAGACCCCTCCTACGAGCAGTACTTC	CASSLARLAGDPSYEQYF
-	-	TRBV6-5	TRBJ2-2	TGTGCCAGCAGTTATGGAGGGGGCAACACCGGGGAGCTGTTTTTT	CASSYGGGNTGELFF
TRBD2	few	TRBV7-2	TRBJ2-3	TGTGCCAGCAGCTTAGAAGGGCCTAGCGGGGGCCCAGATACGCAGTATTTT	CASSLEGPSGGPDTQYF
TRBD1	few	TRBV10-3	TRBJ1-6	TGTGCCATCAGGGACAGGGGAGAGAGATCACCCCTCCACTTT	CAIRDRGERSPLHF
TRBD2	few	TRBV29-1	TRBJ2-1	TGCAGCGTGGGACTATCGGCATACAATGAGCAGTTCTTC	CSVGLSAYNEQFF
TRBD1	-	TRBV20-1	TRBJ2-7	TGCAGTGCTAGAGTAAGGTTGGGGGACAGGGGCTACGAGCAGTACTTC	CSARVRLGDRGYEQYF
-	-	TRBV29-1	TRBJ2-5	TGCAGCTCACAAAGAGGGAGGCCAGAGACCCCGTACTTC	CSSQRGRPETPYF
TRBD2	-	TRBV12-3/TRBV12-4	TRBJ2-1	TGTGCCAGCAGTTTCTCTAGCGGGGGTTCCTACAATGAGCAGTTCTTC	CASSFSSGGSYNEQFF
TRBD1	few	TRBV6-6	TRBJ2-3	TGTGCCAGCAGTTTCTGGACAGGGGACACAGATACGCAGTATTTT	CASSFWTGDTDTQYF
-	few	TRBV20-1	TRBJ2-7	TGCAGTGCTAATCGACCGAACTCCTACGAGCAGTACTTC	CSANRPNSYEQYF
-	once	TRBV29-1	TRBJ2-1	TGCAGCGTTCCCGGACCCCCTCAGCAGTTCTTC	CSVPGPPQQFF
-	-	TRBV6-2/TRBV6-3	TRBJ1-1	TGTGCCAGCACCACAGGGAACACTGAAGCTTTCTTT	CASTTGNTEAFF
-	-	TRBV4-1	TRBJ2-1	TGCGCCAGCAGTTCGGAGGGATTCGATGAGCAGTTCTTC	CASSSEGFDEQFF
-	-	TRBV9	TRBJ2-3	TGTGCCAGCAGCTCCCGAGGGGGAACTAGCACAGATACGCAGTATTTT	CASSSRGGTSTDTQYF
-	-	TRBV12-3/TRBV12-4	TRBJ1-5	TGTGCCAGCAGTTTAAGGCAGAGCAATCAGCCCCAGCATTTT	CASSLRQSNQPQHF
-	-	TRBV5-1	TRBJ2-2	TGCGCCAGCAGCTTGGTACAGGGAAGACCCGGGGAGCTGTTTTTT	CASSLVQGRPGELFF